The rows below give T cell receptor beta chains drawn from one sample of a study of cytomegalovirus exposure and HLA in healthy donors. Here immunoSEQ multiplex PCR was the method, and the copy in TCRdb shows in-frame clones only, minus some. Of 150,000 to 200,000 clones listed, around 72% are singletons. Source material: PBMCs. Receptor source: a man in his forties or fifties in good health and CMV-seropositive. CDR3s include the opening cysteine and the closing phenylalanine or tryptophan. A D gene is named only where the DNA matches it firmly. Clone size is shown for a subset of rows, as once, few, many or a class of expanded clone.

CASGAVGGNTEAFF,TGTGCCAGCGGGGCGGTGGGTGGGAACACTGAAGCTTTCTTT,NA,TRBJ1-1,TRBV6-5,NA
CASSERLAETQYF,TGTGCCAGCAGTGAAAGGCTAGCGGAGACCCAGTACTTC,NA,TRBJ2-5,TRBV6-1,NA
CATSGGTGYGTGELFF,TGTGCCACCAGCGGGGGGACAGGGTATGGAACCGGGGAGCTGTTTTTT,NA,TRBJ2-2,TRBV15,TRBD1
CASSLVQYYGYTF,TGTGCCAGCAGCTTAGTTCAGTACTATGGCTACACCTTC,few,TRBJ1-2,TRBV7-9,NA
CASSPGQGTNTIYF,TGTGCCAGCAGCCCGGGACAGGGGACAAACACCATATATTTT,NA,TRBJ1-3,TRBV5-6,TRBD1
CATDGSTGREQYF,TGTGCCACCGACGGGTCGACAGGCCGGGAGCAGTACTTC,NA,TRBJ2-7,TRBV28,NA
CATSTDSCHLHF,TGTGCCACCAGCACAGACAGTTGTCACCTCCACTTT,NA,TRBJ1-6,TRBV15,NA
CASTVGGNSYNEQFF,TGCGCCAGCACCGTAGGAGGGAACTCCTACAATGAGCAGTTCTTC,NA,TRBJ2-1,TRBV4-1,NA
CASSLDRGGYEQYF,TGTGCCAGCAGCCTGGACAGGGGTGGCTACGAGCAGTACTTC,NA,TRBJ2-7,TRBV6-5,TRBD1
CASRGGQGSISFF,TGTGCCAGCAGGGGAGGACAGGGCAGCATATCTTTCTTT,NA,TRBJ1-1,TRBV2,TRBD1
CASSTDGQGRQPQHF,TGTGCCAGTAGTACCGACGGACAGGGGAGACAGCCCCAGCATTTT,NA,TRBJ1-5,TRBV19,TRBD1
CASSLGGSNQPQHF,TGTGCCAGCAGCTTGGGAGGGAGCAATCAGCCCCAGCATTTT,NA,TRBJ1-5,TRBV5-4,NA
CASSSSTGGYGEQYF,TGTGCCAGCAGTTCCTCGACAGGGGGCTACGGCGAGCAGTACTTC,NA,TRBJ2-7,TRBV27,TRBD1
CASSLGLSGVSYNEQFF,TGTGCCAGCAGCTTAGGGCTGAGCGGGGTATCCTACAATGAGCAGTTCTTC,NA,TRBJ2-1,TRBV11-3,TRBD2
CASSLRNGRGYGYTF,TGTGCCAGCAGCTTAAGGAACGGGAGGGGCTATGGCTACACCTTC,NA,TRBJ1-2,TRBV7-2,NA
CASSPSEGAGLVSGELFF,TGTGCCAGCAGCCCCAGCGAGGGCGCGGGCCTAGTCTCCGGGGAGCTGTTTTTT,NA,TRBJ2-2,TRBV12-1,NA
CASSSQRGDNEQFF,TGTGCCAGCAGCTCTCAGCGGGGGGACAATGAGCAGTTCTTC,NA,TRBJ2-1,TRBV5-4,TRBD2
CASSLGGGGNSPLHF,TGTGCCAGCAGCTTGGGGGGAGGGGGTAATTCACCCCTCCACTTT,NA,TRBJ1-6,TRBV5-4,NA
CASSLRVLASGGQETQYF,TGTGCCAGCAGCTTAAGGGTCCTGGCTAGCGGGGGGCAAGAGACCCAGTACTTC,NA,TRBJ2-5,TRBV11-2,TRBD2
CASKLDSSGNTIYF,TGTGCCAGCAAATTGGACAGCTCTGGAAACACCATATATTTT,few,TRBJ1-3,TRBV6-1,NA
CASSARTTGYSGANVLTF,TGTGCCAGTAGTGCCCGAACGACAGGGTACTCTGGGGCCAACGTCCTGACTTTC,few,TRBJ2-6,TRBV19,TRBD1
CASSDWAGTGFSNEQFF,TGTGCCAGCAGTGACTGGGCCGGGACAGGGTTTAGCAATGAGCAGTTCTTC,few,TRBJ2-1,TRBV6-4,TRBD1
CASSQDHPPLAVADTQYF,TGCGCCAGCAGCCAAGATCACCCCCCACTAGCGGTGGCAGATACGCAGTATTTT,NA,TRBJ2-3,TRBV4-3,TRBD2
CASSIGRGNTEAFF,TGTGCCAGTAGTATAGGGCGGGGGAACACTGAAGCTTTCTTT,NA,TRBJ1-1,TRBV19,NA
CASSPGTGGKYEQYF,TGTGCCAGCTCACCCGGGACAGGGGGAAAGTACGAGCAGTACTTC,NA,TRBJ2-7,TRBV18,TRBD1
CASSSTGVTGELFF,TGTGCCAGCAGTTCCACAGGGGTGACCGGGGAGCTGTTTTTT,few,TRBJ2-2,TRBV13,TRBD1
CASSPLTGVGDTIYF,TGTGCCAGCAGTCCCCTGACAGGGGTCGGGGACACCATATATTTT,NA,TRBJ1-3,TRBV25-1,TRBD1
CAWSPIGTSSYEQYF,TGTGCCTGGAGCCCGATCGGGACTAGCTCCTACGAGCAGTACTTC,NA,TRBJ2-7,TRBV30,TRBD2
CASSLSFGSNQPQHF,TGTGCCAGCAGCCTTAGCTTCGGGAGCAATCAGCCCCAGCATTTT,NA,TRBJ1-5,TRBV7-2,NA
CASSTYRGPAYEQYF,TGTGCCAGCAGCACCTACAGGGGGCCGGCCTACGAGCAGTACTTC,NA,TRBJ2-7,TRBV11-2,TRBD1
CSVTDRNTEAFF,TGCAGCGTCACCGACAGAAACACTGAAGCTTTCTTT,once,TRBJ1-1,TRBV29-1,NA
CASSLGPQETQYF,TGTGCCAGCAGCTTGGGGCCCCAAGAGACCCAGTACTTC,few,TRBJ2-5,TRBV2,NA
CASSQGQHSYEQYF,TGCGCCAGCAGCCAGGGACAGCACAGCTACGAGCAGTACTTC,NA,TRBJ2-7,TRBV4-3,TRBD1
CASSATDRGGQETQYF,TGTGCCAGCAGCGCCACCGACAGGGGAGGCCAAGAGACCCAGTACTTC,once,TRBJ2-5,TRBV9,TRBD1
CASSSWGTSGGGETQYF,TGTGCCAGTTCAAGTTGGGGGACTAGCGGGGGGGGAGAGACCCAGTACTTC,NA,TRBJ2-5,TRBV19,TRBD2
CASSQGVNTEAFF,TGTGCCAGCAGCCAAGGAGTGAACACTGAAGCTTTCTTT,NA,TRBJ1-1,TRBV7-9,NA
CASSQGGPLGETQYF,TGTGCCAGCAGCCAAGGAGGGCCCCTGGGGGAGACCCAGTACTTC,NA,TRBJ2-5,TRBV4-2,NA
CASGGGGRRNNQPQHF,TGTGCCAGCGGAGGGGGGGGCAGAAGAAACAATCAGCCCCAGCATTTT,few,TRBJ1-5,TRBV4-2,NA
CASSYSGQDGSYEQYF,TGTGCCAGCAGTTACTCAGGACAGGACGGCTCCTACGAGCAGTACTTC,NA,TRBJ2-7,TRBV6-5,TRBD1
CASRQPGQGPYNEQFF,TGTGCCAGCAGACAACCGGGACAGGGTCCGTACAATGAGCAGTTCTTC,NA,TRBJ2-1,TRBV4-2,TRBD1
CASSSLNEQFF,TGTGCCAGCAGCTCCCTCAATGAGCAGTTCTTC,NA,TRBJ2-1,TRBV6-1,NA
CASNPMRGGSSYNEQFF,TGTGCCAGCAACCCTATGCGGGGGGGGAGCTCCTACAATGAGCAGTTCTTC,NA,TRBJ2-1,TRBV7-8,TRBD2
CASGWGWDIQRAFF,TGTGCTAGTGGTTGGGGTTGGGACATTCAACGGGCTTTCTTT,NA,TRBJ1-1,TRBV12-5,NA
CAISNVGTSDNEQFF,TGTGCCATCAGTAACGTAGGGACTAGCGACAATGAGCAGTTCTTC,NA,TRBJ2-1,TRBV10-3,TRBD2
CASSGTGVDNSPLHF,TGTGCCAGCAGTGGCACAGGGGTAGATAATTCACCCCTCCACTTT,once,TRBJ1-6,TRBV2,TRBD1
CASSLASEAKLYKQHF,TGTGCCAGCAGCTTAGCCTCGGAGGCCAAATTGTACAAGCAGCATTTT,few,TRBJ1-5,TRBV7-2,NA
CASSPFGGRGTEAFF,TGTGCCAGCAGCCCGTTTGGGGGGAGAGGGACTGAAGCTTTCTTT,few,TRBJ1-1,TRBV7-2,NA
CAWSRSGGGNQPQHF,TGTGCCTGGAGTAGGTCAGGGGGTGGCAATCAGCCCCAGCATTTT,NA,TRBJ1-5,TRBV30,TRBD1
CASSPLTAGGPDTGELFF,TGTGCCAGCTCACCCCTCACAGCGGGGGGGCCGGACACCGGGGAGCTGTTTTTT,NA,TRBJ2-2,TRBV18,TRBD2
CASSSVRDRVRGSYGYTF,TGTGCCAGCAGCTCGGTCCGGGACAGGGTGAGGGGTAGCTATGGCTACACCTTC,once,TRBJ1-2,TRBV11-2,TRBD1
CASSQDFQGVNYGYTF,TGCGCCAGCAGCCAAGATTTCCAGGGTGTTAACTATGGCTACACCTTC,NA,TRBJ1-2,TRBV4-3,NA
CASSLGSGEAQHF,TGTGCCAGCAGCTTGGGCTCGGGGGAAGCCCAGCATTTT,few,TRBJ1-5,TRBV7-9,NA
CASSPGLRNTIYF,TGTGCCAGCAGTCCGGGACTCAGAAACACCATATATTTT,NA,TRBJ1-3,TRBV6-5,NA
CASSQVNRADEKLFF,TGTGCCAGCAGCCAAGTTAACAGGGCCGATGAAAAACTGTTTTTT,NA,TRBJ1-4,TRBV4-2,NA